This TCR beta chain was obtained from a study of T cells in Graves' hyperthyroidism and ophthalmopathy. The authors obtained PBMCs from 10 ml of fresh peripheral blood. There were TCR beta CDR3 regions amplified from RNA transcripts. A set of HTBI primers served as the primers for a first-round RT-PCR of the TCR CDR3. Each CDR3 protein is one row after TCRdb ran MiXCR on the multiplex PCR reads. The table shows fewer than 700,000 distinct CDR3 sequences, with about 17% occurring only once. The germline V gene encodes CDR1 SQVTM and CDR2 ANQGSEA. V lost 6 bases and J lost 5; bases outside the gene matches: 10. CDR3 length equals 14 residues. This clonotype was seen a handful of times.

The chain recombines TRBV29-1 with TRBJ1-1, with 9 bases lining up with TRBD1. The receptor comes from a woman between 25 and 40 years old with Graves' hyperthyroidism. Sequencing used blood. In nucleotides, the CDR3 is TGCAGCGTAGCGGCGGGGACAGGGAGGACTGAAGCTTTCTTT. The encoded protein is CSVAAGTGRTEAFF. The full variable domain, with the rest looked up from reference TRBV29-1 and TRBJ1-1, is SAVISQKPSRDICQRGTSLTIQCQVDSQVTMMFWYRQQPGQSLTLIATANQGSEATYESGFVIDKFPISRPNLTFSTLTVSNMSPEDSSIYLCSVAAGTGRTEAFFGQGTRLTVV.